The clone carrying this T cell receptor beta chain was detected a few times. Its antigen is unknown. One end of the junction varies from germline; a read error may be responsible. Reverse transcribing all isolated RNA meant expressed TCRB transcripts were sequenced. Profiling relied on immunoSEQ multiplex PCR, and the TCRdb table lists in-frame clones only, not all of them. Of 300,000 or so clones listed, roughly 8% are singletons. Germline CDR1 reads SEHNR; CDR2 reads FQNEAQ (reference sequence). The CDR3 has 12 amino acids. This record belongs to a study of beta chain features in type 1 diabetes. Study-level background: Taken together, all samples contributed some 100 million examined sorted cells. Study outcomes and limitations: Researchers report that Type 1 diabetes patients had moderately but significantly shorter TCRB CDR3s across all four CD4+ subsets. cDNA sequencing could over-represent cells with high TCR expression. In type 1 diabetes patients, VDJ junctions had fewer insertions; deletions at these junctions were more frequent.

Sequenced material: central memory CD4+ T cells from blood. The chain carries TRBV7-9 and TRBJ2-7; tentative D call: TRBD1 (5 bases). The TCR sequence derives from a woman aged 18-35 years in good health. The CDR3, as DNA: TGTGCCAGCAGCTTAGCCGGGCAGGGTCAAGACTTC. Translating gives CASSLAGQGQDF.